This T cell receptor beta chain was sequenced for a study of OX40 agonist ivuxolimab in advanced cancers. The overall study: The dose of intravenous ivuxolimab that patients received every 2 weeks ranged from 0.01 to 10 mg/kg. Having had anti-PD-1, anti-PD-L1 or anti-CTLA-4 therapy before was allowed, and roughly 40% had some.

Using immunoSEQ multiplex PCR, the repertoire was profiled, and TCRdb retains in-frame clones only, with some absent. The repertoire holds over 75,000 clones, with less than 95% as singletons. Losses at the gene ends were 6 bases for V and 4 bases for J; bases not matched to a gene: 8. The germline CDR1 and CDR2 sequences are MNHNS and SASEGT. This CDR3 is built from 15 residues. This clonotype was obtained from an adult with an advanced solid tumor such as melanoma, head and neck, liver or kidney cancer. This material consisted of CD4+ or CD8+ T cells sorted from blood, taken in a trial of the OX40 agonist ivuxolimab. The V and J genes are TRBV6-1 and TRBJ2-1; TRBD2 agrees at 8 bases. CDR3 in amino acids: CASRALAEAYNEQFF. The CDR3 DNA follows: TGTGCCAGCAGGGCACTAGCGGAAGCTTACAATGAGCAGTTCTTC.